This T cell receptor beta chain was captured by sequencing in a study of blood T cell repertoires in COVID-19. J was trimmed by 7 bases and V by 0 bases; bases with no gene match: 6. CDR1 is SGHAT and CDR2 is FQNNGV in the germline V gene. The length of the CDR3 is 15 residues. Sequencing used immunoSEQ multiplex PCR; TCRdb keeps in-frame clones, though not all of them. The repertoire includes fewer than 250,000 clones, over 75% of them detected once, and 6.2% sits in the top ten. The chain recombines TRBV11-2 with TRBJ2-7; 10 bases are a match to TRBD1. Sequencing input: peripheral blood. The receptor comes from a middle-aged woman who had recovered from COVID-19. This chain's CDR3 is CASSLDRQGAGEQYF. The CDR3 DNA follows: TGTGCCAGCAGCTTAGATCGACAGGGGGCAGGGGAGCAGTACTTC.